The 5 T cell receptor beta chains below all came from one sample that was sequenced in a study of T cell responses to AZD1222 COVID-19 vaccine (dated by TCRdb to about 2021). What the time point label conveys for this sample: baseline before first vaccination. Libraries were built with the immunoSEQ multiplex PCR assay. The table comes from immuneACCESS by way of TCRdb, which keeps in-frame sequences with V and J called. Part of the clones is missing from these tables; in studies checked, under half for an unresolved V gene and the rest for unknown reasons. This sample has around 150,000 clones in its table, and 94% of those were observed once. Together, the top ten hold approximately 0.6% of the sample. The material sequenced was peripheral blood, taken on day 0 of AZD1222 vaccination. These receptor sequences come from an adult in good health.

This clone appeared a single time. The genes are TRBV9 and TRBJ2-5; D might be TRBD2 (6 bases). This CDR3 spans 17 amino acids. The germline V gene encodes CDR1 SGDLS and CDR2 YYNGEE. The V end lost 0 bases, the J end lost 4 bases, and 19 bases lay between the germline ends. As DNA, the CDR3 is TGTGCCAGCAGCGTAGGAGTTTTGGGGGGAGCCGCAGAGACCCAGTACTTC. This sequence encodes CASSVGVLGGAAETQYF.

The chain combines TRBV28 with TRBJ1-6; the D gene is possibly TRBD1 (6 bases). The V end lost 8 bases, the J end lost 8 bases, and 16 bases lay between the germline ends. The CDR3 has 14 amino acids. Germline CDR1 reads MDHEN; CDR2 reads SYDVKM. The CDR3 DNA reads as TGTGCCAGCTCCTTAGGGGGGACCGATTCACCCCTCCACTTT. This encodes CASSLGGTDSPLHF.

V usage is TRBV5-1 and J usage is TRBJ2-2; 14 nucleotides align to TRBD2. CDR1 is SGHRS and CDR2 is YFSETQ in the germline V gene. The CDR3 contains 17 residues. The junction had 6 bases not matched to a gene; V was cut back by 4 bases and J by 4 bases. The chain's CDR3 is CASSGGLAGVITGELFF. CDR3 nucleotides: TGCGCCAGCAGCGGGGGACTAGCGGGAGTTATCACCGGGGAGCTGTTTTTT.

The chain's CDR3 is CASSSDKLQETQYF. CDR3 in DNA: TGTGCCAGCAGCTCGGACAAGCTCCAAGAGACCCAGTACTTC. The genes are TRBV7-9 and TRBJ2-5, with D possibly matching TRBD1 (5 bases). Germline loops: CDR1 SEHNR, CDR2 FQNEAQ (reference sequence). The CDR3 sequence is 14 residues long. Trimming pared 4 bases from V and 1 base from J, leaving 10 bases between.

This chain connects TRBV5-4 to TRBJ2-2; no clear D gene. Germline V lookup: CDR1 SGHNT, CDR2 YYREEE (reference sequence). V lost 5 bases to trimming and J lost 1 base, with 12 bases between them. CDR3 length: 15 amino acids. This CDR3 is CASSTPRENTGELFF. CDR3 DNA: TGTGCCAGCAGTACACCTAGGGAGAACACCGGGGAGCTGTTTTTT.